The T cell receptor (beta chain) described here comes from a study of blood T cell repertoires in COVID-19. Whole-study context: From the United States, Italy and Spain came samples of acute and convalescent COVID-19. T cells, B-cell-depleted T cells, or PBMCs provided the cDNA or gDNA that served as material.

The length of the CDR3 is 14 residues. With 3 bases clipped from V and 8 bases from J, the junction kept 10 bases outside the gene matches. In germline, CDR1 is SGDLS, CDR2 YYNGEE. Original processing methods: How many nucleated cells were present was estimated from reference gene primer amplification. Sequencing was performed with immunoSEQ multiplex PCR; in TCRdb, only in-frame clones are kept and a portion is missing. That table is the source of V, J and clone size, and D and trimming were worked out from the DNA. The data hold approximately 140,000 clones, with about nine tenths observed a single time.

This clonotype was sampled from a human donor in a cohort sampled during active COVID-19. This rearrangement joins TRBV9 to TRBJ1-2, with 7 bases fitting TRBD1. The sample was peripheral blood. DNA of the CDR3: TGTGCCAGCAGCGCTTCGACAGGGACCGGCGGCTACACCTTC. It translates to CASSASTGTGGYTF.